These T cell receptor beta chains were read from a single sample in a study of blood T cells in healthy people across ages. TCRdb reprocessed the 5' RACE reads with MiXCR, giving one entry per CDR3 protein. Here the sample spans about 500,000 distinct CDR3 sequences, less than 25% being singletons. These same records also appear under a second study, on T cells of mothers and their children.

Material: blood. These receptors came from a boy younger than 18 in good health. CDR3s leave out the opening cysteine and the closing phenylalanine or tryptophan. Some rows mark clone size as missing; the rest say once, few, many or name a class of expanded clone.

size | J | V | CDR3
. | TRBJ2-2 | TRBV6-2/TRBV6-3 | ASSIMTSGELF
. | TRBJ2-3 | TRBV4-1 | ASSRFSTDTQY
. | . | TRBV27 | ASKGFYEQY
. | TRBJ2-5 | TRBV9 | ASSVTRGETQY
few | TRBJ2-7 | TRBV4-3 | ASSQETGDSYEQY
. | TRBJ1-6 | TRBV5-1 | ASRPGTGTSPLH
. | TRBJ2-3 | TRBV4-1 | ASSQDTAGSTDTQY
few | . | TRBV6-1 | ASSEPAGTAYEQY
. | TRBJ2-5 | TRBV7-9 | ASSSLLREGDETQY
. | TRBJ1-5 | TRBV11-2 | ASSSNGRRDQPQH
few | TRBJ2-1 | TRBV28 | ASSALGAGGTSSSYNEQF
few | TRBJ2-2 | TRBV6-2/TRBV6-3 | ASSYLREGGELF
. | TRBJ1-1 | TRBV29-1 | SVGQRNTEAF
. | TRBJ2-2 | TRBV7-2 | ASSGAGTSPNTGELF
once | TRBJ2-7 | TRBV5-1 | ASRVGGQGGTYEQY
few | . | TRBV5-1 | ASSLLGIWENEQF
. | TRBJ2-2 | TRBV7-9 | ASWGVGELF
. | TRBJ1-2 | TRBV7-2 | ASSLAGPHNYGYT
. | TRBJ2-7 | TRBV4-3 | ASSQDRWGGIGQY
. | TRBJ1-5 | TRBV2 | ASRGTDDSNQPQH
. | TRBJ2-1 | TRBV27 | ASRPAGLSYNEQF
. | TRBJ2-7 | TRBV2 | ATASRVSYEQY
once | TRBJ2-5 | TRBV6-1 | ASNAGTGGGETQY
many | TRBJ2-1 | TRBV7-2 | ASRGASSYNEQF
. | TRBJ2-1 | TRBV20-1 | SGIGGGVTSYNEQF
many | TRBJ2-1 | TRBV19 | ASSFPGLGPNEQF
few | TRBJ2-1 | TRBV6-2/TRBV6-3 | ASSQSGGWYNEQF
. | TRBJ1-2 | TRBV9 | ASSVTPGQGHYGYT
. | TRBJ2-2 | TRBV23-1 | ASSPQRGAPNTGELF
few | TRBJ2-7 | TRBV12-3/TRBV12-4 | ASSLGRSGYEQY
few | TRBJ2-2 | TRBV12-3/TRBV12-4 | ASKIGTGELF
. | TRBJ1-5 | TRBV24-1 | ATSDSGQSNQPQH
few | TRBJ1-2 | TRBV4-3 | ASSQGIEGYT